Sequencing of this T cell receptor beta chain was carried out in a study of blood T cell repertoires in COVID-19. Study-wide background: The analysed material was cDNA or gDNA that came from T cells, B-cell-depleted T cells, or PBMCs.

Germline V gene lookup returns CDR1 SQVTM and CDR2 ANQGSEA. This CDR3 has 12 amino acids. V lost 5 bases and J lost 5; bases outside the gene matches: 5. Libraries were prepared by immunoSEQ multiplex PCR; TCRdb keeps only in-frame clonotypes and omits some of them. Of about 170,000 clones listed, approximately 90% are singletons. The clonotype was recovered from a man between 45 and 60 years old who had recovered from COVID-19. The rearrangement joins TRBV29-1 to TRBJ2-5; 7 nucleotides agree with TRBD2. Input material: peripheral blood. The CDR3 DNA reads TGCAGCGTTCGACGGGGGGACGAGACCCAGTACTTC. This gives the protein CSVRRGDETQYF.